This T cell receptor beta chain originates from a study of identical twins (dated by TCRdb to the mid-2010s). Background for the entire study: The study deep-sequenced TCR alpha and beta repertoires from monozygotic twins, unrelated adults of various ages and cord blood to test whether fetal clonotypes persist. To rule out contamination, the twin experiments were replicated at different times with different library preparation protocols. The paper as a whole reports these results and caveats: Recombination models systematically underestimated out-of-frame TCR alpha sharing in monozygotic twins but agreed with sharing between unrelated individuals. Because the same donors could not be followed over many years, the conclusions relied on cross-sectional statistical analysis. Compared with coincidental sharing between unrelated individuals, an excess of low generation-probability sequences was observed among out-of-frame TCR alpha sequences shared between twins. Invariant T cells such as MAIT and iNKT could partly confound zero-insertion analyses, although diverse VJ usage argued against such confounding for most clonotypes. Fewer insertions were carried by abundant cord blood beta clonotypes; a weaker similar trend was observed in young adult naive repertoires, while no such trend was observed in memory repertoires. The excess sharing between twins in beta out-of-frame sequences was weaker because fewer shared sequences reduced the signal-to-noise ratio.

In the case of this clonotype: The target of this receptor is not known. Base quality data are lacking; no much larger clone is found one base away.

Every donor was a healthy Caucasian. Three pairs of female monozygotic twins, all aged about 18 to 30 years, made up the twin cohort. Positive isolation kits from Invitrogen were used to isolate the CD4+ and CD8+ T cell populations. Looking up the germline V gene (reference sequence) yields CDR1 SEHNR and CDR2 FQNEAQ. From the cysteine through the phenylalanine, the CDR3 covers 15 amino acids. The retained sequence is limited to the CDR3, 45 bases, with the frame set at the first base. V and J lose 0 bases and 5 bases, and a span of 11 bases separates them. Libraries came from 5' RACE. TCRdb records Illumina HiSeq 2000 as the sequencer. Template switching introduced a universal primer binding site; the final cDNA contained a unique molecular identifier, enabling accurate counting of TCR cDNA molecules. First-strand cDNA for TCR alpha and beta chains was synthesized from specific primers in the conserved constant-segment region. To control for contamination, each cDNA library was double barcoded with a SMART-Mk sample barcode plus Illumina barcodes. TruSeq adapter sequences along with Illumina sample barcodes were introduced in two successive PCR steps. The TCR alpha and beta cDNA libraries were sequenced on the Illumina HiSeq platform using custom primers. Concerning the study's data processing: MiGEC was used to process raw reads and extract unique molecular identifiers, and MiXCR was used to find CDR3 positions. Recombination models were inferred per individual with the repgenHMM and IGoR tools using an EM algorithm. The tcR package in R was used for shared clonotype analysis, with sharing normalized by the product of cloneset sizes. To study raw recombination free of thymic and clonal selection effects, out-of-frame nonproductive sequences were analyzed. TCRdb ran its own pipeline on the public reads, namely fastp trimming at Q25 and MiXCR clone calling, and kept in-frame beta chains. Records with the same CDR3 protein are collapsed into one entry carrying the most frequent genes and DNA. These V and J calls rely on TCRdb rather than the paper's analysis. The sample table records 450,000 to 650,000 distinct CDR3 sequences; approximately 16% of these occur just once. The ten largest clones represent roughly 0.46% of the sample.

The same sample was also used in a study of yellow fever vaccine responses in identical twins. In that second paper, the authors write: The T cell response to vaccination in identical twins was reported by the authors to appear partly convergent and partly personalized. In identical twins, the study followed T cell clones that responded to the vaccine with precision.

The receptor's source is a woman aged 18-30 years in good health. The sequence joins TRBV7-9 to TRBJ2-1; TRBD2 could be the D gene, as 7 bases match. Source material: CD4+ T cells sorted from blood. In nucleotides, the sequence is TGTGCCAGCAGCTTAGCTCGAGGGGGGGACAATGAGCAGTTCTTC. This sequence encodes CASSLARGGDNEQFF.